Listed below are T cell receptor beta chains from one sample, sequenced in a study of T cell responses to AZD1222 COVID-19 vaccine. Here immunoSEQ multiplex PCR was the method, and the copy in TCRdb shows in-frame clones only, minus some. The sample shows 170,000 or so clones, approximately 90% of them seen only once. Specimen: peripheral blood, collected on day 0 of AZD1222 vaccination. Every receptor here comes from an adult in good health. Both conserved end residues are part of each CDR3. D genes are given only for firm matches. Clone size is stated in some rows and not others, as once, few, many or a class when expanded.

>TRBJ1-3|.|TRBV30|.
TGTGCCTGGAGTCGAGGAAACACCATATATTTT
CAWSRGNTIYF
>TRBJ1-1|.|TRBV9|.
TGTGCCAGCAGCCCCGGTGGGCAGGGAAGGGTGGGGGCTTTCTTT
CASSPGGQGRVGAFF
>TRBJ1-5|.|TRBV19|.
TGTGCCAGTAGTATAGGCAGCACAGGGTTCCAGCCCCAGCATTTT
CASSIGSTGFQPQHF
>TRBJ1-1|once|TRBV6-5|.
TGTGCCAGCTGGGTGAACACTGAAGCTTTCTTT
CASWVNTEAFF
>TRBJ1-5|once|TRBV4-1|.
TGCGCCAGCAGCCAAGACGGGGGTTTGGGGCTAAATCAGCCCCAGCATTTT
CASSQDGGLGLNQPQHF
>TRBJ2-5|.|TRBV2|.
TGTGCCAGCAGTGGGCAGCGAAGAAGAGAGACCCAGTACTTC
CASSGQRRRETQYF
>TRBJ2-7|.|TRBV10-2|TRBD2
TGCGCCAGCAGTGCCCTGGGACTAGCGAGTCTCGAGCAGTACTTC
CASSALGLASLEQYF
>TRBJ1-5|.|TRBV28|.
TGTGCCAGCACCCTGTGGGATAGCAATCAGCCCCAGCATTTT
CASTLWDSNQPQHF
>TRBJ2-7|.|TRBV7-8|.
TGTGCCAGCAGCCTCTCCTACGAGCAGTACTTC
CASSLSYEQYF
>TRBJ2-7|.|TRBV14|.
TGTGCCAGCAGCCCAGGTAGGAGACAGGCCTACGAGCAGTACTTC
CASSPGRRQAYEQYF
>TRBJ2-5|.|TRBV6-5|TRBD1
TGTGCCAGCAGTTACTCAGCAGGGGGTGGGGAGACCCAGTACTTC
CASSYSAGGGETQYF
>TRBJ2-5|.|TRBV6-2/TRBV6-3|TRBD2
TGTGCCAGCAGCCCCGGGACTAAGGAAGTAGAGACCCAGTACTTC
CASSPGTKEVETQYF
>TRBJ2-5|once|TRBV6-2/TRBV6-3|TRBD2
TGTGCCAGCAGTCTAGCGGGGGTCCGAGAGACCCAGTACTTC
CASSLAGVRETQYF
>TRBJ2-7|.|TRBV13|TRBD2
TGTGCCAGCAGCTTAGTTGAGAGCGGGGGGCCTTCCTACGAGCAGTACTTC
CASSLVESGGPSYEQYF
>TRBJ2-1|.|TRBV25-1|.
TGTGCCAGCGGGGAGGGGGGGGACTTTTCCAATGAGCAGTTCTTC
CASGEGGDFSNEQFF
>TRBJ1-1|.|TRBV27|.
TGTGCCAGCAGGCTGGGACAGAACACTGAAGCTTTCTTT
CASRLGQNTEAFF
>TRBJ1-1|.|TRBV6-5|.
TGTGCCAGCAGCTCTTTACAGAAGAACACTGAAGCTTTCTTT
CASSSLQKNTEAFF
>TRBJ2-7|once|TRBV29-1|TRBD2
TGCAGCGTTGAGTTTCCGACTAGCGGAGTCTACGAGCAGTACTTC
CSVEFPTSGVYEQYF
>TRBJ1-2|.|TRBV6-5|.
TGTGCCAGCACTGTTGATCCGGGGGATAACTATGGCTACACCTTC
CASTVDPGDNYGYTF
>TRBJ2-1|few|TRBV7-9|.
TGTGCCAGCAGCTTAGCCTCGTTTTCGGGGAGCTCCTACAATGAGCAGTTCTTC
CASSLASFSGSSYNEQFF
>TRBJ1-5|.|TRBV4-1|TRBD1
TGCGCCAGCAGCCAAGATTCCTTGTCAGGGGGGCTTCAGCCCCAGCATTTT
CASSQDSLSGGLQPQHF
>TRBJ1-4|.|TRBV5-1|.
TGCGCCAGCAGCTCTCGAGAGGGTTGGGCTAATGAAAAACTGTTTTTT
CASSSREGWANEKLFF